Each of the 32 T cell receptor beta chains below was sequenced from the same sample in a study of blood T cell repertoires in COVID-19. Produced via immunoSEQ multiplex PCR; TCRdb's table is partial and in-frame only. The sample holds about 210,000 clones, around nine tenths seen once. The sample taken for sequencing was PBMCs or T cells enriched from blood (not recorded which). The receptors originated from a woman in her 30s who had been exposed to COVID-19.

The J gene is TRBJ1-6, the V gene TRBV5-1, with D hard to call. V was shortened by 0 bases and J by 7 bases, with 8 bases between the two germline ends. Germline CDR1 and CDR2: SGHRS and YFSETQ. This CDR3 contains 14 residues. CDR3 bases: TGCGCCAGCAGCTTGGCCGTCTCGAATTCACCCCTCCACTTT. This encodes CASSLAVSNSPLHF.

V gene TRBV7-2 combines with J gene TRBJ1-4, with TRBD1 matching 7 bases. The length of the CDR3 is 16 residues. CDR1 is SGHTA and CDR2 is FQGNSA in the germline V gene. The J segment lost 5 bases and the V segment lost 5 bases, leaving 11 bases of the junction unmatched. CDR3 in DNA: TGTGCCAGCAGCACGTACCACGGGACAGTGAATGAAAAACTGTTTTTT. This sequence encodes CASSTYHGTVNEKLFF.

The chain is built from TRBV14 and TRBJ2-1, with 8 bases aligning to TRBD2. This CDR3 is 17 amino acids long. CDR1 and CDR2 from the germline V gene are SGHDN and FVKESK. V shed 0 bases and J 3 bases; nucleotides not matched to a gene: 7. In DNA form, the CDR3 reads TGTGCCAGCAGCCAAGATAGGGGGACTAGGGGCTACAATGAGCAGTTCTTC. Its protein is CASSQDRGTRGYNEQFF. Full variable domain (remainder filled in from reference TRBV14 and TRBJ2-1): EAGVTQFPSHSVIEKGQTVTLRCDPISGHDNLYWYRRVMGKEIKFLLHFVKESKQDESGMPNNRFLAERTGGTYSTLKVQPAELEDSGVYFCASSQDRGTRGYNEQFFGPGTRLTVL.

V gene TRBV28 combines with J gene TRBJ1-3; the match to TRBD1 covers 11 bases. Looked up from germline, CDR1 is MDHEN and CDR2 is SYDVKM. This CDR3 is 15 amino acids long. With 9 bases clipped from V and 2 bases from J, the junction kept 6 bases outside the gene matches. CDR3 amino acids: CASTPGQGAGNTIYF. The CDR3 nucleotides are TGTGCCAGTACCCCGGGACAGGGGGCTGGAAACACCATATATTTT.

This clone was recorded a few times. The chain couples TRBV3-1 (or the pseudogene TRBV3-2) to TRBJ1-1, with D possibly matching TRBD1 (5 bases). Per germline, CDR1 LGHDT and CDR2 YNNKEL (reference sequence). The CDR3 runs to 15 residues. V was pared by 4 bases and J by 1 base, with 13 bases between. CDR3 nucleotides: TGTGCCAGCAGCCGGGACTCTTGGGGGAACACTGAAGCTTTCTTT. This encodes CASSRDSWGNTEAFF.

There are a few counts of this clone. The chain recombines TRBV12-5 with TRBJ1-1, with no clear D. The CDR3 runs 13 residues. Germline lookup yields CDR1 LGHNT and CDR2 FRNRAP. Trimming cost V 6 bases and J 5 bases, with 13 bases left between them. The CDR3 coding sequence is TGTGCTAGTGGACCCCGGACTGGAACTGAAGCTTTCTTT. Amino acids: CASGPRTGTEAFF. Full variable domain (missing parts from reference TRBV12-5 and TRBJ1-1): DARVTQTPRHKVTEMGQEVTMRCQPILGHNTVFWYRQTMMQGLELLAYFRNRAPLDDSGMPKDRFSAEMPDATLATLKIQPSEPRDSAVYFCASGPRTGTEAFFGQGTRLTVV.

This clone has just one count. The V and J genes are TRBV6-5 and TRBJ1-4; 7 bases are shared with TRBD1. The CDR3 contains 14 residues. CDR1 is MNHEY, CDR2 SVGAGI, per germline. V lost 5 bases and J lost 6; bases outside the gene matches: 6. The CDR3 bases are TGTGCCAGCAGTACTGGGACAGATCATGAAAAACTGTTTTTT. Protein sequence: CASSTGTDHEKLFF.

This rearrangement joins TRBV30 to TRBJ1-2, with 7 positions matching TRBD1. CDR3 size: 14 residues. J gave up 6 bases and V 2 bases, and 9 bases lay outside the gene matches. Germline values: CDR1 GTSNPN, CDR2 SVGIG (reference sequence). The CDR3 region is CAWSPVKGQHGYTF. For the CDR3, the DNA is TGTGCCTGGAGTCCCGTGAAGGGACAGCATGGCTACACCTTC.

The CDR3 loop reads CASSRGTAYEQYF. The CDR3 nucleotides are TGTGCCAGCAGCCGGGGGACGGCTTACGAGCAGTACTTC. This chain links TRBV11-3 with TRBJ2-7, with D tentatively TRBD2 (6 bases). The CDR3 runs to 13 residues. The germline V gene encodes CDR1 SGHNT and CDR2 YENEEA. V lost 5 bases and J lost 4, with 12 bases in between.

The chain recombines TRBV2 with TRBJ1-1; tentative D call: TRBD1 (5 bases). The CDR3 covers 15 residues. V lost 6 bases to trimming and J lost 1 base, with 15 bases between them. CDR1 is SNHLY, CDR2 FYNNEI, per germline. CDR3 sequence: CASRAGRLGNTEAFF. The DNA of the CDR3 is TGTGCCAGCAGAGCGGGACGGCTAGGGAACACTGAAGCTTTCTTT.

The chain recombines TRBV7-3 with TRBJ2-3; 7 bases align to TRBD2. The CDR3 consists of 14 residues. Per germline, CDR1 SGHTA and CDR2 FQGTGA. Unmatched junction bases numbered 2, after V lost 5 bases and J lost 0 bases. The CDR3 DNA reads TGTGCCAGCAGCCCGGGACTAAGCACAGATACGCAGTATTTT. Encoded protein: CASSPGLSTDTQYF.

This clone was seen a handful of times. The rearrangement uses TRBV30 and TRBJ1-4; D gene uncertain. The CDR3 covers 14 residues. Trimming took 0 bases from V and 4 from J, leaving 9 bases between them. Germline V gene sequence: CDR1 GTSNPN, CDR2 SVGIG (reference sequence). In DNA form, the CDR3 reads TGTGCCTGGAGTGTACCGGGGAGTAATGAAAAACTGTTTTTT. Translation gives CAWSVPGSNEKLFF.

This chain connects TRBV19 to TRBJ1-4; tentative D call: TRBD1 (5 bases). Germline V gene lookup returns CDR1 LNHDA and CDR2 SQIVND (reference sequence). Trimming removed 3 bases from V and 5 bases from J, with 13 bases in between. CDR3 length: 15 amino acids. CDR3 DNA sequence: TGTGCCAGTAGTATCCGTGGGGGGGGAAATGAAAAACTGTTTTTT. Its translation: CASSIRGGGNEKLFF.

The genes are TRBV9 and TRBJ2-1, with D possibly being TRBD1 (6 bases). V lost 5 bases to trimming and J lost 3 bases, with 15 bases between them. CDR1 and CDR2 from the germline V gene are SGDLS and YYNGEE. This CDR3 has 15 amino acids. The CDR3 nucleotides are TGTGCCAGCAGAAAGGCAGGGGATGACTACAATGAGCAGTTCTTC. As protein: CASRKAGDDYNEQFF.

In DNA form, the CDR3 reads TGTGCCAGCAGCGCCCATGAGGGGGCTGAAGCTTTCTTT. Residues: CASSAHEGAEAFF. The chain couples TRBV9 to TRBJ1-1; maybe TRBD1 (6 bases). CDR3 length: 13 amino acids. The V end was cut by 3 bases, the J end by 6 bases, with 12 bases between. The germline CDR1 and CDR2 sequences are SGDLS and YYNGEE.

J is TRBJ2-1 and V is TRBV5-1, with 7 bases matching TRBD1. Germline CDR1 is SGHRS and CDR2 is YFSETQ. The CDR3 covers 15 residues. V gave up 0 bases and J gave up 6 bases; unmatched junction bases: 6. CDR3 region: CASSLGLDRSNEQFF. The CDR3 DNA reads TGCGCCAGCAGCTTGGGGTTGGACAGGAGCAATGAGCAGTTCTTC. Filled out from reference TRBV5-1 and TRBJ2-1, the complete variable domain reads KAGVTQTPRYLIKTRGQQVTLSCSPISGHRSVSWYQQTPGQGLQFLFEYFSETQRNKGNFPGRFSGRQFSNSRSEMNVSTLELGDSALYLCASSLGLDRSNEQFFGPGTRLTVL.

The CDR3 protein is CASSLGQGSYGYTF. DNA for the CDR3: TGTGCCAGCAGCCTCGGACAGGGCAGCTATGGCTACACCTTC. The rearrangement uses TRBV3-1 (or the pseudogene TRBV3-2) and TRBJ1-2; 8 bases are shared with TRBD1. CDR1 is LGHDT, CDR2 YNNKEL, per germline (reference sequence). The CDR3 runs to 14 residues. V lost 4 bases, J lost 4 bases, and 5 bases stayed unmatched.

This rearrangement joins TRBV2 to TRBJ2-3; D perhaps matches TRBD1 (5 bases). Trimming cost V 8 bases and J 2 bases, with 14 bases left between them. Germline assignment: CDR1 SNHLY and CDR2 FYNNEI. The CDR3 totals 14 residues. The CDR3 protein is CASSMQGDTDTQYF. CDR3 DNA sequence: TGTGCCAGCTCTATGCAGGGTGACACAGATACGCAGTATTTT.

There are a few counts of this clone. The rearrangement uses TRBV28 and TRBJ1-4, with 10 positions matching TRBD1. The CDR3 is made up of 14 amino acids. Germline V gene data show CDR1 as MDHEN and CDR2 as SYDVKM. V lost 5 bases, J lost 5 bases, and 2 bases stayed unmatched. The CDR3 here is CASSPGQGNEKLFF. The DNA for the CDR3 is TGTGCCAGCAGTCCGGGACAGGGGAATGAAAAACTGTTTTTT.

V usage is TRBV19 and J usage is TRBJ1-5; 10 bases map to TRBD1. Unmatched junction bases numbered 7, after V lost 5 bases and J lost 0 bases. The CDR3 is 17 residues long. CDR1 LNHDA and CDR2 SQIVND come from the germline V gene (reference sequence). CDR3 residues: CASSPGTGDNSNQPQHF. CDR3 in DNA: TGTGCCAGTAGTCCCGGGACAGGGGATAATAGCAATCAGCCCCAGCATTTT.

In this sample, this clone turned up a few times. This rearrangement joins TRBV5-1 to TRBJ1-1; 9 bases are a match to TRBD1. The CDR3 contains 15 residues. Germline assignment: CDR1 SGHRS and CDR2 YFSETQ. Trimming removed 4 bases from V and 6 bases from J; junction bases left unmatched: 10. The CDR3 reads CASSDPQTGGSEAFF. DNA for the CDR3: TGCGCCAGCAGCGACCCACAGACAGGGGGGTCTGAAGCTTTCTTT. The variable domain in full, with the rest retrieved from reference TRBV5-1 and TRBJ1-1, is KAGVTQTPRYLIKTRGQQVTLSCSPISGHRSVSWYQQTPGQGLQFLFEYFSETQRNKGNFPGRFSGRQFSNSRSEMNVSTLELGDSALYLCASSDPQTGGSEAFFGQGTRLTVV.

The chain recombines TRBV29-1 with TRBJ2-6; D perhaps matches TRBD1 (6 bases). This CDR3 is 16 amino acids long. V was clipped by 5 bases and J by 0 bases, with 14 bases between them. CDR1 is SQVTM and CDR2 is ANQGSEA in the germline V gene. The CDR3 bases are TGCAGCGTTTCCCGTCTACAGGGCTCTGGGGCCAACGTCCTGACTTTC. Protein product: CSVSRLQGSGANVLTF.

The V gene is TRBV6-1, the J gene TRBJ1-2; D possibly corresponds to TRBD1 (6 bases). Germline-derived CDR1 and CDR2 are MNHNS and SASEGT. The V and J ends lost 1 base and 13 bases respectively, with 13 bases between them. The CDR3 loop spans 12 amino acids. This chain's CDR3 is CASSEVRDKATF. The CDR3 coding sequence is TGTGCCAGCAGTGAAGTCCGGGACAAAGCCACCTTC.

The chain recombines TRBV5-1 with TRBJ2-7; TRBD2 matches 8 bases. Germline values: CDR1 SGHRS, CDR2 YFSETQ. Trimming at V came to 6 bases and at J to 3 bases, leaving 8 bases not matched to a gene. This CDR3 region has 14 residues. CDR3 amino acids: CASTTTGGNYEQYF. The CDR3 DNA is TGCGCCAGCACCACAACGGGAGGGAACTACGAGCAGTACTTC.

This clone was observed a handful of times. The V gene is TRBV28, the J gene TRBJ2-4; 15 nucleotides align to TRBD2. Germline lookup yields CDR1 MDHEN and CDR2 SYDVKM. This CDR3 region has 15 residues. V was pared by 2 bases and J by 7 bases, with 0 bases of the junction left unmatched. This CDR3 reads CASSLGTSGGNIQYF. The DNA of the CDR3 is TGTGCCAGCAGTTTAGGGACTAGCGGGGGGAACATTCAGTACTTC.

The gene calls are TRBV7-2 and TRBJ2-7, with TRBD1 identical over 11 bases. After removal of 2 bases from V and 2 bases from J, the junction contained 5 bases not matched to a gene. Germline CDR1 SGHTA, CDR2 FQGNSA. The CDR3 loop spans 16 amino acids. The CDR3 protein is CASSLWPGQGAYEQYF. CDR3 bases: TGTGCCAGCAGCTTATGGCCGGGACAGGGGGCCTACGAGCAGTACTTC.

The rearrangement links TRBV27 to TRBJ1-1; weak D call: TRBD1 (6 bases). V lost 6 bases and J 0 bases, leaving 11 bases between the germline ends. Germline-derived CDR1 and CDR2 are MNHEY and SMNVEV (reference sequence). This CDR3 is 14 amino acids long. The CDR3 DNA reads as TGTGCCAGCAGAGCACAGGGAGTGAACACTGAAGCTTTCTTT. Encoded protein: CASRAQGVNTEAFF.

This clone has a single count. This sequence joins TRBV6-1 and TRBJ1-2, with TRBD1 matching over 8 bases. J gave up 8 bases and V 2 bases, and 7 bases lay outside the gene matches. The germline CDR1 and CDR2 sequences are MNHNS and SASEGT. There are 14 residues in the CDR3. CDR3 amino acids: CASSEFPGGIGYTF. CDR3 sequence (DNA): TGTGCCAGCAGTGAATTTCCAGGGGGCATCGGCTACACCTTC.

The chain is built from TRBV11-2 and TRBJ2-7; 8 bases fit TRBD1. Trimming took 3 bases from V and 9 from J; bases not matched to a gene: 10. This CDR3 spans 14 amino acids. Germline CDR1 reads SGHAT; CDR2 reads FQNNGV. This CDR3 reads CASSFLQAGGVQYF. The CDR3 coding sequence is TGTGCCAGCAGCTTCCTTCAGGCAGGGGGCGTGCAGTACTTC.

This chain connects TRBV5-1 to TRBJ1-1; 10 nucleotides line up with TRBD1. V trimming: 4 bases; J trimming: 7 bases; junction bases outside the gene matches: 4. The germline V gene has CDR1 SGHRS and CDR2 YFSETQ. This CDR3 is 13 amino acids long. CDR3 coding DNA: TGCGCCAGCAGCCCGGGACAGGGGTATGAAGCTTTCTTT. This sequence encodes CASSPGQGYEAFF. Variable domain in full (rest from reference TRBV5-1 and TRBJ1-1): KAGVTQTPRYLIKTRGQQVTLSCSPISGHRSVSWYQQTPGQGLQFLFEYFSETQRNKGNFPGRFSGRQFSNSRSEMNVSTLELGDSALYLCASSPGQGYEAFFGQGTRLTVV.

The genes are TRBV7-6 and TRBJ2-5; 9 bases are shared with TRBD2. Germline V gene sequence: CDR1 SGHVS, CDR2 FNYEAQ. J lost 6 bases, V lost 2 bases, and 13 bases had no gene match. CDR3 length: 17 residues. This CDR3 reads CASSLRGARGGPKTQYF. For the CDR3, the DNA is TGTGCCAGCAGCTTAAGAGGGGCGCGGGGGGGGCCTAAGACCCAGTACTTC.

The chain links TRBV5-1 to TRBJ2-6, with 9 bases fitting TRBD1. The V segment lost 3 bases and the J segment 0 bases; nucleotides outside the gene matches: 25. The CDR3 contains 24 residues. Per the germline V gene, CDR1 is SGHRS and CDR2 is YFSETQ. The CDR3 loop is CASSSPLLFGGTGQRRSGANVLTF. The CDR3 coding sequence is TGCGCCAGCAGCTCTCCATTGTTGTTCGGCGGGACAGGGCAAAGACGCTCTGGGGCCAACGTCCTGACTTTC.